This is a list of T cell receptor beta chains from one sample in a study of blood T cells in healthy people across ages. MiXCR, run by TCRdb on the 5' RACE reads, gives a single entry per CDR3 protein. Of roughly 2 million distinct CDR3 sequences in the sample, 49% were seen once. The material sequenced was blood. The receptors were gathered from a woman aged 40 to 50 in good health. Both conserved end residues are part of each CDR3. A D gene is named only where the DNA matches it firmly. Clone size is given for some rows only: seen once, a few or many times, or a class if the clone is expanded.

cdr3_aa cdr3_nt j_call d_call v_call clone_size
CASSQDRGLAGTEQYF TGTGCCAGCAGCCAAGATCGGGGACTAGCGGGGACAGAGCAGTACTTC TRBJ2-5 TRBD2 TRBV3-1 NA
CASSLTGTGTDYEQYF TGCGCCAGCAGCCTAACCGGGACAGGGACCGACTACGAGCAGTACTTC TRBJ2-7 TRBD1 TRBV5-1 NA
CASSGPSGQGVHEQFF TGTGCCAGTAGCGGACCCTCGGGACAGGGAGTACATGAGCAGTTCTTC TRBJ2-1 TRBD1 TRBV19 NA
CASSHAGTSNTGELFF TGTGCCAGCAGCCATGCCGGGACATCGAACACCGGGGAGCTGTTTTTT TRBJ2-2 NA TRBV4-2 NA
CASSLGQGMASPLHF TGTGCCAGTAGCTTAGGACAGGGAATGGCTTCACCCCTCCACTTT TRBJ1-6 TRBD1 TRBV6-6 NA
CASRDTGNSKNIQYF TGTGCCAGCAGGGATACAGGGAATTCCAAAAACATTCAGTACTTC TRBJ2-4 NA TRBV5-6 NA
CASRPDRRSNYGYTF TGTGCCAGCAGACCCGACAGGAGATCTAACTATGGCTACACCTTC TRBJ1-2 NA TRBV7-2 NA
CASSQEATSGGRNEQFF TGTGCCAGCAGCCAAGAGGCCACTAGCGGGGGAAGGAATGAGCAGTTCTTC TRBJ2-1 TRBD2 TRBV4-2 NA
CSVEAGTTNTGELFF TGCAGCGTCGAAGCCGGGACCACAAACACCGGGGAGCTGTTTTTT TRBJ2-2 NA TRBV29-1 NA
CASSVASSGGETQYF TGTGCCAGCAGCGTAGCGTCTAGCGGGGGAGAGACCCAGTACTTC TRBJ2-5 TRBD2 TRBV9 NA
CSASNPRSYEQYF TGCAGTGCTAGTAATCCCAGATCCTACGAGCAGTACTTC TRBJ2-7 NA TRBV20-1 NA
CASSADGTNEQYF TGTGCCAGCAGCGCGGACGGGACAAACGAGCAGTACTTC TRBJ2-7 NA TRBV7-9 NA
CSAQQLGTGGYEQFF TGCAGTGCCCAACAACTCGGGACAGGGGGCTATGAGCAGTTCTTC TRBJ2-1 TRBD1 TRBV20-1 few
CASSFRGQGSSGYTF TGTGCCAGCAGCTTCCGAGGTCAGGGCTCGTCAGGCTACACCTTC TRBJ1-2 NA TRBV11-2 NA
CSVEGRLGEKLFF TGCAGCGTTGAGGGAAGACTGGGTGAAAAACTGTTTTTT TRBJ1-4 NA TRBV29-1 NA